A single sample gave rise to the 32 T cell receptor beta chains below, sequenced in a study of cytomegalovirus exposure and HLA in healthy donors. PCR amplification relied on 60 Vbeta primers (plus 13 Jbeta primers). Method: immunoSEQ multiplex PCR; TCRdb's copy keeps in-frame clones and lacks some. This sample has about 170,000 clones, with 60% to 80% found just once. Sequences were obtained from PBMCs. The receptors originated from a woman aged 50 to 60 in good health and CMV-seropositive.

The rearrangement joins TRBV9 to TRBJ1-1; D is perhaps TRBD1 (6 bases). The CDR3 is made up of 13 amino acids. Trimming left V 3 bases short and J 3 bases short, with 9 bases between. CDR1 and CDR2 from the germline V gene are SGDLS and YYNGEE. DNA of the CDR3: TGTGCCAGCAGCGCGGACAGCTACACTGAAGCTTTCTTT. Protein: CASSADSYTEAFF. Full variable domain (missing parts from reference TRBV9 and TRBJ1-1): DSGVTQTPKHLITATGQRVTLRCSPRSGDLSVYWYQQSLDQGLQFLIQYYNGEERAKGNILERFSAQQFPDLHSELNLSSLELGDSALYFCASSADSYTEAFFGQGTRLTVV.

The table lists this clone with a count of one. The rearrangement joins TRBV4-3 to TRBJ1-4; possible D gene TRBD1, 5 bases. Trimming took 0 bases from V and 4 from J, leaving 12 bases between them. The CDR3 runs 16 residues. Germline CDR1 LGHNA, CDR2 YSLEER. The CDR3 sequence is CASSQDPWGINEKLFF. CDR3 coding DNA: TGCGCCAGCAGCCAAGATCCATGGGGCATTAATGAAAAACTGTTTTTT.

This clone was found a few times. The genes are TRBV30 and TRBJ1-6, with TRBD1 identical over 7 bases. The V and J ends lost 0 bases and 7 bases, in that order; junction bases with no gene match: 0. Germline V gives CDR1 GTSNPN, CDR2 SVGIG (reference sequence). This CDR3 contains 13 residues. In nucleotides, the CDR3 is TGTGCCTGGAGTGTAGGGGGCAATTCACCCCTCCACTTT. Encoded protein: CAWSVGGNSPLHF.

The chain employs TRBV9 and TRBJ1-5, with TRBD1 matching 11 bases. Germline CDR1 reads SGDLS; CDR2 reads YYNGEE. The length of the CDR3 is 18 residues. J was trimmed by 2 bases and V by 3 bases; bases with no gene match: 10. In nucleotides, the CDR3 is TGTGCCAGCAGCGCGGGGACAGGGGGTACCCTAGGCAATCAGCCCCAGCATTTT. The encoded protein is CASSAGTGGTLGNQPQHF. Full variable domain (rest looked up from reference TRBV9 and TRBJ1-5): DSGVTQTPKHLITATGQRVTLRCSPRSGDLSVYWYQQSLDQGLQFLIQYYNGEERAKGNILERFSAQQFPDLHSELNLSSLELGDSALYFCASSAGTGGTLGNQPQHFGDGTRLSIL.

This clone is a singleton in its sample. This rearrangement joins TRBV4-1 to TRBJ2-7, with D tentatively TRBD1 (6 bases). The CDR3 runs 14 residues. The germline V gene has CDR1 MGHRA and CDR2 YSYEKL. The V and J ends lost 5 bases and 2 bases respectively, with 13 bases between them. CDR3 loop: CASSYRDTTYEQYF. CDR3 DNA: TGCGCCAGCAGCTACCGGGACACGACCTACGAGCAGTACTTC.

The genes are TRBV6-6 and TRBJ1-1; TRBD1 matches 10 bases. V lost 6 bases to trimming and J lost 3 bases; unmatched junction nucleotides: 4. The CDR3 has 14 residues. CDR1 and CDR2 (germline): MNHNY, SVGAGI (reference sequence). CDR3 coding DNA: TGTGCCAGCAGCCGGGACAGGGGTTACACTGAAGCTTTCTTT. Its translation: CASSRDRGYTEAFF.

The chain uses TRBV9 and TRBJ1-2; 7 positions match TRBD1. Unmatched junction bases numbered 6, after V lost 1 base and J lost 0 bases. Germline loops: CDR1 SGDLS, CDR2 YYNGEE. The CDR3 spans 16 residues. CDR3 region: CASSVRPGQTNYGYTF. In DNA, the CDR3 is TGTGCCAGCAGCGTAAGGCCGGGACAGACTAACTATGGCTACACCTTC.

The CDR3 coding sequence is TGTGCCACTACAGTGGGTAAAGGCAGGTCCATGAACACTGAAGCTTTCTTT. It yields the protein CATTVGKGRSMNTEAFF. The V gene is TRBV10-3, the J gene TRBJ1-1, with D unresolved. Trimming removed 10 bases at V and 0 bases at J, with 24 bases between. The CDR3 consists of 17 residues. CDR1 is ENHRY, CDR2 SYGVKD, per germline.

This clone was seen more than once but under ten times. The CDR3 loop reads CASSKGVPGQGTYEQYF. The CDR3 coding sequence is TGTGCCAGCAGCAAAGGGGTTCCGGGACAGGGGACCTACGAGCAGTACTTC. V is TRBV21-1 and J is TRBJ2-7; no check of the table's D call, TRBD1, against the DNA was made. TRBV21-1 is labeled a pseudogene. The CDR3 sequence is 17 residues long.

V is TRBV27 and J is TRBJ2-3; 9 bases map to TRBD2. V trimming: 8 bases; J trimming: 2 bases; junction bases outside the gene matches: 5. Per germline, CDR1 MNHEY and CDR2 SMNVEV (reference sequence). The CDR3 loop spans 14 amino acids. The CDR3 region has the DNA TGTGCCAGCCAGAGACTAGCGGCCACAGATACGCAGTATTTT. Translation: CASQRLAATDTQYF.

Written as DNA, the CDR3 is TGTGCCTGGACAACAGGGTTCTCTGGAAACACCATATATTTT. As protein: CAWTTGFSGNTIYF. The rearrangement links TRBV30 to TRBJ1-3; D is perhaps TRBD1 (6 bases). Germline assignment: CDR1 GTSNPN and CDR2 SVGIG (reference sequence). The CDR3 runs 14 residues. V was shortened by 4 bases and J by 0 bases, with 10 bases between the two germline ends.

This rearrangement joins TRBV5-6 to TRBJ2-7; tentatively, D is TRBD2 (6 bases). The CDR3 is 15 amino acids. Germline-derived CDR1 and CDR2 are SGHDT and YYEEEE. Trimming shortened V by 0 bases and J by 5 bases, and 15 bases separated the two germline ends. Here the CDR3 DNA reads TGTGCCAGCAGCTTGGTCGGGACTTCTATCCACGAGCAGTACTTC. Translating gives CASSLVGTSIHEQYF. The whole variable domain, remainder taken from reference TRBV5-6 and TRBJ2-7, is DAGVTQSPTHLIKTRGQQVTLRCSPKSGHDTVSWYQQALGQGPQFIFQYYEEEERQRGNFPDRFSGHQFPNYSSELNVNALLLGDSALYLCASSLVGTSIHEQYFGPGTRLTVT.

As for this clone: One end of the junction does not line up with germline, which may come from a read error. CDR3 sequence (DNA): TGTGCCAGCAGCTTATCGGAGGGCGCTTACAACGAGCAGTTCTTC. Protein sequence: CASSLSEGAYNEQFF. This chain links TRBV7-3 with TRBJ2-1, with D perhaps matching TRBD2 (6 bases). The CDR3 sequence is 15 residues long. Germline CDR1 is SGHTA and CDR2 is FQGTGA. The whole variable domain, filled in from reference TRBV7-3 and TRBJ2-1, reads GAGVSQTPSNKVTEKGKYVELRCDPISGHTALYWYRQSLGQGPEFLIYFQGTGAADDSGLPNDRFFAVRPEGSVSTLKIQRTERGDSAVYLCASSLSEGAYNEQFFGPGTRLTVL.

This clone occurred a few times. CDR3 sequence: CASSDRVWAFF. The DNA for the CDR3 is TGTGCCAGCAGTGACAGGGTATGGGCTTTCTTT. V usage is TRBV2 and J usage is TRBJ1-1, with a tentative D call TRBD1 (5 bases). The V and J ends lost 3 bases and 11 bases respectively, with 10 bases between them. CDR3 length: 11 residues. Germline CDR1 and CDR2: SNHLY and FYNNEI.

V is TRBV7-6 and J is TRBJ2-2, with D unresolved. CDR3 length: 14 residues. CDR1 is SGHVS, CDR2 FNYEAQ, per germline. The ends were cut back, 5 bases at V and 7 bases at J, with 14 bases in the middle. The CDR3 nucleotides are TGTGCCAGCAGCGAGACTGATGGAAGCGGGGAGCTGTTTTTT. It yields the protein CASSETDGSGELFF.

V gene TRBV27 combines with J gene TRBJ1-5; D might be TRBD1 (5 bases). The germline V gene has CDR1 MNHEY and CDR2 SMNVEV (reference sequence). This CDR3 has 15 amino acids. V shed 5 bases and J shed 3 bases, with 14 bases lying between them. CDR3 bases: TGTGCCAGCAGTCCCGGGGGAGTACCCAATCAGCCCCAGCATTTT. This sequence encodes CASSPGGVPNQPQHF.

The V call is TRBV5-1, the J call TRBJ1-2; TRBD1 is a possible D gene (5 bases). Trimming took off 1 base at V and 5 bases at J, with 15 bases between the two ends. Germline CDR1 reads SGHRS; CDR2 reads YFSETQ. The CDR3 loop spans 15 amino acids. The CDR3 loop is CASSLSQGADYGYTF. The CDR3 DNA follows: TGCGCCAGCAGCTTGTCTCAGGGCGCAGATTATGGCTACACCTTC.

This rearrangement joins TRBV28 to TRBJ2-4; the D gene is possibly TRBD1 (6 bases). The germline CDR1 and CDR2 sequences are MDHEN and SYDVKM. CDR3 length equals 15 residues. V was cut by 6 bases and J by 3 bases, with 15 bases left in between. DNA for the CDR3: TGTGCCAGCAGCTTGCTCACAGGGTTCAAAAACATTCAGTACTTC. It translates to CASSLLTGFKNIQYF.

This clone was seen a single time. The genes are TRBV4-3 and TRBJ1-3, with D possibly being TRBD1 (5 bases). Germline V gene data show CDR1 as LGHNA and CDR2 as YSLEER. This CDR3 comprises 19 residues. V lost 4 bases, J lost 1 base, and 23 bases lay in between. The CDR3 bases are TGCGCCAGCAGCCCAGGGCGTAACCCCGGTATTGGATCTGGAAACACCATATATTTT. This gives the protein CASSPGRNPGIGSGNTIYF.

The genes are TRBV5-6 and TRBJ2-7; maybe TRBD2 (5 bases). This CDR3 spans 13 amino acids. The V end was cut by 3 bases, the J end by 3 bases, with 10 bases between. Germline V gives CDR1 SGHDT, CDR2 YYEEEE. The CDR3 coding sequence is TGTGCCAGCAGCTCCAACCGGGACTACGAGCAGTACTTC. Translating gives CASSSNRDYEQYF.

This chain joins TRBV6-1 and TRBJ2-7; 9 bases agree with TRBD1. CDR1 is MNHNS, CDR2 SASEGT, per germline. The CDR3 runs 17 residues. V lost 1 base, J lost 3 bases, and 10 bases stayed unmatched. CDR3 in DNA: TGTGCCAGCAGTGAAGGGTGGGATTGGGGACAGGGCTACGAGCAGTACTTC. Protein product: CASSEGWDWGQGYEQYF.

The rearrangement uses TRBV14 and TRBJ2-5; D gene unclear. This CDR3 has 12 amino acids. Germline values: CDR1 SGHDN, CDR2 FVKESK. V was pared by 1 base and J by 5 bases, with 5 bases between. CDR3 in DNA: TGTGCCAGCAGCCAAGTCGGGGAGACCCAGTACTTC. Translating it yields CASSQVGETQYF.

This chain links TRBV11-2 with TRBJ2-5, with 13 bases lining up with TRBD2. The J call is doubtful: the DNA matches TRBJ2-7 better. CDR3 size: 15 residues. Germline values: CDR1 SGHAT, CDR2 FQNNGV. The CDR3 spells CASRLAGGAVNEQYF. In DNA, the CDR3 is TGTGCCAGCAGACTAGCGGGGGGGGCCGTCAACGAGCAGTACTTC.

V usage is TRBV2 and J usage is TRBJ1-1; no clear D. The CDR3 runs 12 residues. Germline V lookup: CDR1 SNHLY, CDR2 FYNNEI. The V end was cut by 5 bases, the J end by 1 base, with 5 bases between. CDR3 amino acids: CASSSQNTEAFF. The DNA for the CDR3 is TGTGCCAGCAGTAGCCAGAACACTGAAGCTTTCTTT.

The genes are TRBV30 and TRBJ2-5; D possibly corresponds to TRBD1 (7 bases). With 0 bases removed from V and 7 bases from J, the gap between germline ends came to 15 bases. The germline gives CDR1 GTSNPN, CDR2 SVGIG (reference sequence). The CDR3 is made up of 14 amino acids. CDR3 sequence reads: CAWSVTGTAGTQYF. DNA of the CDR3: TGTGCCTGGAGTGTAACCGGGACAGCGGGGACCCAGTACTTC.

The chain employs TRBV9 and TRBJ1-2; D is possibly TRBD1 (6 bases). The CDR3 covers 16 residues. Germline V gene sequence: CDR1 SGDLS, CDR2 YYNGEE. Trimming took off 3 bases at V and 8 bases at J, with 23 bases between the two ends. The CDR3: CASSASGTRFGYGYTF. In nucleotides, the CDR3 is TGTGCCAGCAGCGCCTCCGGGACAAGGTTTGGCTACGGCTACACCTTC.

The genes are TRBV5-1 and TRBJ2-7, with D possibly TRBD2 on 6 matching bases. The germline CDR1 and CDR2 sequences are SGHRS and YFSETQ. This CDR3 has 13 amino acids. Trimming removed 4 bases from V and 3 bases from J, with 11 bases in between. The CDR3 loop is CASSVGTDYEQYF. In nucleotides, the CDR3 is TGCGCCAGCAGCGTCGGGACTGACTACGAGCAGTACTTC.

V usage is TRBV28 and J usage is TRBJ1-5; 8 bases are shared with TRBD1. With V trimmed by 4 bases and J by 11 bases, 13 bases remained unmatched. Germline V lookup: CDR1 MDHEN, CDR2 SYDVKM. This CDR3 region has 15 residues. The CDR3 nucleotides read TGTGCCAGCAGTTCGCCCAGGGGGCCCCATAAAGCCCAGCATTTT. This sequence encodes CASSSPRGPHKAQHF. Full variable domain (rest looked up from reference TRBV28 and TRBJ1-5): DVKVTQSSRYLVKRTGEKVFLECVQDMDHENMFWYRQDPGLGLRLIYFSYDVKMKEKGDIPEGYSVSREKKERFSLILESASTNQTSMYLCASSSPRGPHKAQHFGDGTRLSIL.

This chain joins TRBV6-5 and TRBJ1-1, with TRBD1 as a possible D gene (6 bases). Per the germline V gene, CDR1 is MNHEY and CDR2 is SVGAGI. Deletions cut 6 bases from V and 3 bases from J, with 11 bases between. The CDR3 length is 13 residues. The CDR3 coding sequence is TGTGCCAGCAGCCACCGGACAGACACTGAAGCTTTCTTT. Translation: CASSHRTDTEAFF.

This chain joins TRBV28 and TRBJ1-5, with D possibly matching TRBD1 (5 bases). CDR1 and CDR2 (germline): MDHEN, SYDVKM. Trimming cost V 5 bases and J 8 bases, with 16 bases left between them. The CDR3 covers 14 residues. The CDR3 loop is CASSLTGSEKPQHF. The CDR3 DNA is TGTGCCAGCAGTCTAACAGGTTCGGAGAAGCCCCAGCATTTT.

The rearrangement links TRBV7-6 to TRBJ2-7; D gene unclear. Trimming stripped 2 bases from V and 2 bases from J, with 13 bases between. Germline assignment: CDR1 SGHVS and CDR2 FNYEAQ. This CDR3 is built from 15 residues. Written as DNA, the CDR3 is TGTGCCAGCAGCTTAAACCCCCTTCCTACCTACGAGCAGTACTTC. Amino acids: CASSLNPLPTYEQYF.

The J gene is TRBJ2-7, the V gene TRBV7-9; D might be TRBD1 (5 bases). The CDR3 is 13 residues long. The V gene lost 2 bases and the J gene lost 2 bases, with 7 bases spanning the gap. Looked up from germline, CDR1 is SEHNR and CDR2 is FQNEAQ (reference sequence). In DNA, the CDR3 is TGTGCCAGCAGCTTATCAGGGACCTACGAGCAGTACTTC. Its protein is CASSLSGTYEQYF. The entire variable domain, with the rest obtained from reference TRBV7-9 and TRBJ2-7, is as follows: DTGVSQNPRHKITKRGQNVTFRCDPISEHNRLYWYRQTLGQGPEFLTYFQNEAQLEKSRLLSDRFSAERPKGSFSTLEIQRTEQGDSAMYLCASSLSGTYEQYFGPGTRLTVT.